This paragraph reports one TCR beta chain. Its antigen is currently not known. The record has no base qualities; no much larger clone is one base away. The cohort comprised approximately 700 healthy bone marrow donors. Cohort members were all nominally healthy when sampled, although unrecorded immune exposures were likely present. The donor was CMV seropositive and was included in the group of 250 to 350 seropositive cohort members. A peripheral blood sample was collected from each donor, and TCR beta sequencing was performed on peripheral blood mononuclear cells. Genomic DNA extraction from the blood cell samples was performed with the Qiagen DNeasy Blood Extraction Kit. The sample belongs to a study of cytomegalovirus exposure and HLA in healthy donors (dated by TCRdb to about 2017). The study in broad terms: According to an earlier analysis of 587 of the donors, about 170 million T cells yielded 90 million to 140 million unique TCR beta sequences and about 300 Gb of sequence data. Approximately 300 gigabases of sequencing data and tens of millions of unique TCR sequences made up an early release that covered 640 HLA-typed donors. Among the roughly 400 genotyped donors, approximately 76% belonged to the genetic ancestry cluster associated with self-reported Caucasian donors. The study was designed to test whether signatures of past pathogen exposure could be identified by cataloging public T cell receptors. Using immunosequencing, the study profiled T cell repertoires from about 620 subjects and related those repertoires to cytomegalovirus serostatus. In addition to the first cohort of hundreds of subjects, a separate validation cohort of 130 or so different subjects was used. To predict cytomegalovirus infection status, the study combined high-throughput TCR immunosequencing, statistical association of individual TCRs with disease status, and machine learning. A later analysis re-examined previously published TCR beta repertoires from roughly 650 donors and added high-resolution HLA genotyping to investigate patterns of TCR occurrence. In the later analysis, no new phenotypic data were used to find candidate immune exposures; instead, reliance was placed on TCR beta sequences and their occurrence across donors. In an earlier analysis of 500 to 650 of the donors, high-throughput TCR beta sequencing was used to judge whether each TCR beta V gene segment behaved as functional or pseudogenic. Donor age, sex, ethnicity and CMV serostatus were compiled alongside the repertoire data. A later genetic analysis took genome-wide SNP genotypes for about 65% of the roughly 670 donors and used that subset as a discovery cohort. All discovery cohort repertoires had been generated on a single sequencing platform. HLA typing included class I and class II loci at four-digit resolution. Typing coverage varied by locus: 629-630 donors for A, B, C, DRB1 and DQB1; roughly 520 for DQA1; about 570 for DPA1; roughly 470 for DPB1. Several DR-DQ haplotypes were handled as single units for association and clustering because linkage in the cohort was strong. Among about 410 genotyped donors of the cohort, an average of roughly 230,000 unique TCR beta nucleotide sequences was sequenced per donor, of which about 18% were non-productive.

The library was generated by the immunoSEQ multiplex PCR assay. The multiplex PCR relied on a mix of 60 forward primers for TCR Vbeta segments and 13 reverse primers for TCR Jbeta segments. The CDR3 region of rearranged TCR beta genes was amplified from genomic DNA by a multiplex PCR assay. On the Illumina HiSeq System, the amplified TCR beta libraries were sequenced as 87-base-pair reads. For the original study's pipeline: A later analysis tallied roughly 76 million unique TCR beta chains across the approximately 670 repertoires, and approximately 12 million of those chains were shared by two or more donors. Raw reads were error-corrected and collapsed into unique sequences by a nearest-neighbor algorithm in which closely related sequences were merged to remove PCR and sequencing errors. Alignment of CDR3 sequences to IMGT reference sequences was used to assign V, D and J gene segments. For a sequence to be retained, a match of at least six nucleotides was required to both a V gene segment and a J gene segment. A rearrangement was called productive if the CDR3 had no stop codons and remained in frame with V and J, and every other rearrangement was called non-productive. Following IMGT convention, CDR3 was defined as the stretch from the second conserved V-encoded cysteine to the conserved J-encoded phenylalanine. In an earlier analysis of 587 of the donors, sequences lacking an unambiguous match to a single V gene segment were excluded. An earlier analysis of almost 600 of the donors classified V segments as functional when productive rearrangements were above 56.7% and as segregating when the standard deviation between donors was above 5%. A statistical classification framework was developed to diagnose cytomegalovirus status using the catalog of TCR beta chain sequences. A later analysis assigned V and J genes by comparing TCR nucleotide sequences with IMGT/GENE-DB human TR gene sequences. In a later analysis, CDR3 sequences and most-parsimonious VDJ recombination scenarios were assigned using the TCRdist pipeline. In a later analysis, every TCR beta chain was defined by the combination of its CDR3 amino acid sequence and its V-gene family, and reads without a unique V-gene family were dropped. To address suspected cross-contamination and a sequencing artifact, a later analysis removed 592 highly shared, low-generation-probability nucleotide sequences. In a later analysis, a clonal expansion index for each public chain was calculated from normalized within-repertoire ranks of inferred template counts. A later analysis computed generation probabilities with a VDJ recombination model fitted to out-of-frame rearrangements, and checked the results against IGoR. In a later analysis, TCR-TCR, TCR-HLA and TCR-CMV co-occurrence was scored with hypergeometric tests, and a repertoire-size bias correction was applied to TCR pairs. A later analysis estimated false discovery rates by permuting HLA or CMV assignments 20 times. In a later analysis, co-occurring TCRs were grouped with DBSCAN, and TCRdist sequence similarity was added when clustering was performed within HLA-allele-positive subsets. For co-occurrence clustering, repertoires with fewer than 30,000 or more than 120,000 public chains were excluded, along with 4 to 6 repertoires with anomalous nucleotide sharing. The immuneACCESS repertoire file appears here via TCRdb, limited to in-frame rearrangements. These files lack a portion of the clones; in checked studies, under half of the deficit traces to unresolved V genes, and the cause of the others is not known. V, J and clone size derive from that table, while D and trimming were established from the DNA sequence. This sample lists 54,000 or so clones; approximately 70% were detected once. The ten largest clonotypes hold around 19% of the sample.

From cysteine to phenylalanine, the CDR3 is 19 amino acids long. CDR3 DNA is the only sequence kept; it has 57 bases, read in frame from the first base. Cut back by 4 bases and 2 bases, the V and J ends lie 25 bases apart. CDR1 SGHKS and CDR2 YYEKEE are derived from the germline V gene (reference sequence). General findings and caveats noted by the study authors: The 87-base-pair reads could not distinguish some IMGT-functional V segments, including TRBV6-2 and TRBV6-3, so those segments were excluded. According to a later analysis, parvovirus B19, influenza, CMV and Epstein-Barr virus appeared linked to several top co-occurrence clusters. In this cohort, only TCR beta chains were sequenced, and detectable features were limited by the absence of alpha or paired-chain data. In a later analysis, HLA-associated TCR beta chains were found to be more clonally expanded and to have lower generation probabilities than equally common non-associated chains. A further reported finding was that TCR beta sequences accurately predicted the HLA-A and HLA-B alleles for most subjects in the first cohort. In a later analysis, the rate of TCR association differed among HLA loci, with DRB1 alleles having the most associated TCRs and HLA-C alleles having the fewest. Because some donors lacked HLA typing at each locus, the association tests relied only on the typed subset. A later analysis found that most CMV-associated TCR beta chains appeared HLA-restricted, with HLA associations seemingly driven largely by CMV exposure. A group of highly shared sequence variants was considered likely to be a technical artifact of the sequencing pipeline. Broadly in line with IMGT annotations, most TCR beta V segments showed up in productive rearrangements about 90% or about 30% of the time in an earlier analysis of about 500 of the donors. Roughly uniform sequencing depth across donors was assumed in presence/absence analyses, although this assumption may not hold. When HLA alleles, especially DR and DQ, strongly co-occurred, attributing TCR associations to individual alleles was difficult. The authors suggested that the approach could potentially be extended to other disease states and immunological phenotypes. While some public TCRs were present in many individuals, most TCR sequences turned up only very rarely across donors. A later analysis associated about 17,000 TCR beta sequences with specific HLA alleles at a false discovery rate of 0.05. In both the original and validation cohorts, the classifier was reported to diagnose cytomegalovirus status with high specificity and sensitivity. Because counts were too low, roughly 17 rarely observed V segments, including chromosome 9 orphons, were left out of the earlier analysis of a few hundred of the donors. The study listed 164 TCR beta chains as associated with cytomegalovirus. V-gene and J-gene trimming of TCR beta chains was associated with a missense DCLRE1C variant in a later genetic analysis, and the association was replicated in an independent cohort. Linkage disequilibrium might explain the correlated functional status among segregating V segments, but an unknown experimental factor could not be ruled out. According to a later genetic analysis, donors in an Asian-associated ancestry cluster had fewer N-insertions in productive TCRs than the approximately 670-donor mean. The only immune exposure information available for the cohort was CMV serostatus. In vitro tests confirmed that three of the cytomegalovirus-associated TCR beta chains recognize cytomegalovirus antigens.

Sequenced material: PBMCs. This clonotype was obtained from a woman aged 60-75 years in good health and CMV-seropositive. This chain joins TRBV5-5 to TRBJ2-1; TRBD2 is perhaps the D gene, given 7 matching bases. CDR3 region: CASSPILGIRGATYNEQFF. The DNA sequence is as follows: TGTGCCAGCAGCCCTATATTGGGGATTCGGGGGGCCACCTACAATGAGCAGTTCTTC.